The clone carrying this T cell receptor beta chain occurred many times. The data belong to a study of patients with pleural tuberculosis. The junction had 8 bases not matched to a gene; V was cut back by 4 bases and J by 12 bases. The germline V gene encodes CDR1 LGHDT and CDR2 YNNKEL (reference sequence). The CDR3 loop spans 13 amino acids. TCRdb re-derived calls from the reads in MiXCR, one entry per CDR3 protein. The repertoire holds around 50,000 distinct CDR3 sequences, with around 7% as singletons. V usage is TRBV3-1 and J usage is TRBJ1-2, with 10 positions matching TRBD1. The TCR sequence derives from a human donor with pleural tuberculosis. CDR3 residues: CASSPRQGAHHTF. The CDR3 region has the DNA TGTGCCAGCAGCCCGAGACAGGGGGCTCACCACACCTTC.